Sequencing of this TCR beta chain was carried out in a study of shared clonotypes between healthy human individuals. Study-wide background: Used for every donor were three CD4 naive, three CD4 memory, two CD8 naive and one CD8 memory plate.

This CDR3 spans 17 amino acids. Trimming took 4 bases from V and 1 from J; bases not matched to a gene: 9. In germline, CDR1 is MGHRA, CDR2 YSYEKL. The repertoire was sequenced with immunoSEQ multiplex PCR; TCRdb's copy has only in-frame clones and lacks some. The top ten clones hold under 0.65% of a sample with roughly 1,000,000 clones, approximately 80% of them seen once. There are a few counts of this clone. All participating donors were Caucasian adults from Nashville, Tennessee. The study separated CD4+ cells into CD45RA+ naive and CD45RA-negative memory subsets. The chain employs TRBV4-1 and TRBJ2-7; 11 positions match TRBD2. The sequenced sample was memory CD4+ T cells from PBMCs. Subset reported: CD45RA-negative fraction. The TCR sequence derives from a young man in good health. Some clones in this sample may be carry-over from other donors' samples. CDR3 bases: TGCGCCAGCAGCCGACTAGCGGGGAATTATGGATCCTACGAGCAGTACTTC. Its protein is CASSRLAGNYGSYEQYF.